A single sample gave rise to the 28 T cell receptor beta chains below, sequenced in a study of cytomegalovirus exposure and HLA in healthy donors. It was with 60 Vbeta and 13 Jbeta primers that the PCR ran. Here immunoSEQ multiplex PCR was the method, and the copy in TCRdb shows in-frame clones only, minus some. The table lists some 270,000 clones, 80% to 95% of them singletons, with 1.7% in the top ten. Specimen: PBMCs. These receptors originate from a girl aged 2 to 10 in good health and CMV-seronegative.

The chain joins TRBV29-1 to TRBJ2-3; D is possibly TRBD2 (6 bases). The CDR3 sequence is 16 residues long. V shed 2 bases and J shed 3 bases, with 18 bases lying between them. The V gene's germline CDR1 is SQVTM and CDR2 ANQGSEA. The CDR3 reads CSVEWLADGGTDTQYF. The CDR3 DNA is TGCAGCGTTGAATGGTTAGCGGATGGAGGTACAGATACGCAGTATTTT.

The V call is TRBV28, the J call TRBJ2-3; 10 bases are shared with TRBD1. The CDR3 runs to 16 residues. Germline lookup yields CDR1 MDHEN and CDR2 SYDVKM. Trimming took 5 bases from V and 1 from J; bases not matched to a gene: 6. The CDR3, as DNA: TGTGCCAGCAGTACCTCCGGGACAGGGGGCACAGATACGCAGTATTTT. Protein: CASSTSGTGGTDTQYF.

The chain uses TRBV5-4 and TRBJ2-6, with 9 bases aligning to TRBD2. The V and J ends lost 6 bases and 0 bases, in that order; junction bases with no gene match: 13. Germline V CDR1 and CDR2: SGHNT, YYREEE (reference sequence). This CDR3 is built from 19 residues. CDR3: CASTQGGGGLGSGANVLTF. CDR3 coding DNA: TGTGCCAGCACTCAAGGCGGGGGGGGGTTGGGCTCTGGGGCCAACGTCCTGACTTTC.

The chain uses TRBV2 and TRBJ2-1; TRBD2 matches 8 bases. The CDR3 loop spans 14 amino acids. The ends lost 4 bases at V and 1 base at J; junction bases unmatched: 0. Germline V lookup: CDR1 SNHLY, CDR2 FYNNEI. The CDR3 reads CASSAGGSYNEQFF. The DNA of the CDR3 is TGTGCCAGCAGTGCGGGGGGGTCCTACAATGAGCAGTTCTTC. The entire variable domain, with the rest obtained from reference TRBV2 and TRBJ2-1, is as follows: EPEVTQTPSHQVTQMGQEVILRCVPISNHLYFYWYRQILGQKVEFLVSFYNNEISEKSEIFDDQFSVERPDGSNFTLKIRSTKLEDSAMYFCASSAGGSYNEQFFGPGTRLTVL.

The genes are TRBV5-6 and TRBJ2-7, with 9 bases fitting TRBD2. J gave up 3 bases and V 5 bases, and 9 bases lay outside the gene matches. Germline lookup yields CDR1 SGHDT and CDR2 YYEEEE. The CDR3 has 15 residues. CDR3 in DNA: TGTGCCAGCAGGGATGAGGGCGGGAGGGACTACGAGCAGTACTTC. Residues: CASRDEGGRDYEQYF.

The V and J genes are TRBV5-6 and TRBJ1-5, with D hard to call. V was clipped by 2 bases and J by 1 base, with 10 bases between them. Looked up from germline, CDR1 is SGHDT and CDR2 is YYEEEE. The CDR3 extends over 15 amino acids. The CDR3 loop is CASSLRSSSNQPQHF. The CDR3 DNA reads TGTGCCAGCAGCTTACGCTCTAGCAGCAATCAGCCCCAGCATTTT.

The V call is TRBV6-5, the J call TRBJ2-3; 7 nucleotides line up with TRBD1. Germline V CDR1 and CDR2: MNHEY, SVGAGI. The length of the CDR3 is 13 residues. V gave up 6 bases and J gave up 3 bases; unmatched junction bases: 3. The CDR3 region is CASRGGATDTQYF. Written as DNA, the CDR3 is TGTGCCAGCAGAGGGGGCGCGACAGATACGCAGTATTTT.

The rearrangement joins TRBV13 to TRBJ1-6; D remains unclear. Germline CDR1 reads PRHDT; CDR2 reads FYEKMQ (reference sequence). CDR3 length: 13 amino acids. V was cut by 0 bases and J by 10 bases, with 7 bases left in between. The CDR3 reads CASSLGAISPLHF. CDR3 DNA sequence: TGTGCCAGCAGCTTAGGGGCAATATCACCCCTCCACTTT.

V is TRBV5-1 and J is TRBJ2-1, with D possibly being TRBD2 (6 bases). Germline CDR1 and CDR2: SGHRS and YFSETQ. The V and J ends lost 0 bases and 4 bases respectively, with 11 bases between them. This CDR3 is built from 15 residues. CDR3 DNA sequence: TGCGCCAGCAGCTTGGGATGGGAGGAGTACAATGAGCAGTTCTTC. It is translated as CASSLGWEEYNEQFF. Using reference TRBV5-1 and TRBJ2-1 for the parts outside the CDR3, the full variable domain is KAGVTQTPRYLIKTRGQQVTLSCSPISGHRSVSWYQQTPGQGLQFLFEYFSETQRNKGNFPGRFSGRQFSNSRSEMNVSTLELGDSALYLCASSLGWEEYNEQFFGPGTRLTVL.

The chain links TRBV27 to TRBJ2-7; 7 bases are a match to TRBD2. The CDR3 spans 14 residues. Germline V gives CDR1 MNHEY, CDR2 SMNVEV (reference sequence). V lost 3 bases, J lost 2 bases, and 4 bases stayed unmatched. The CDR3 DNA follows: TGTGCCAGCAGTTTTGGGAGGGAGACCTACGAGCAGTACTTC. This encodes CASSFGRETYEQYF.

The chain couples TRBV27 to TRBJ1-5; D call uncertain. CDR3 length: 13 residues. Looked up from germline, CDR1 is MNHEY and CDR2 is SMNVEV (reference sequence). The V and J ends lost 8 bases and 3 bases respectively, with 11 bases between them. CDR3 sequence reads: CASRGLSNQPQHF. The CDR3 DNA reads as TGTGCCAGCCGTGGGCTCTCCAATCAGCCCCAGCATTTT.

This chain connects TRBV7-8 to TRBJ1-6; a weak D match, TRBD1 (6 bases). The CDR3 totals 13 residues. Germline CDR1 is SGHVS and CDR2 is FQNEAQ. Trimming took 11 bases from V and 7 from J, leaving 15 bases between them. CDR3 in amino acids: CAGGAGANSPLHF. CDR3 nucleotide sequence: TGTGCCGGTGGGGCGGGGGCCAATTCACCCCTCCACTTT.

V gene TRBV5-1 combines with J gene TRBJ2-2; 13 bases agree with TRBD2. From germline, CDR1 is SGHRS and CDR2 YFSETQ. The CDR3 runs 16 residues. V shed 0 bases, J shed 6 bases, and the junction held 2 bases outside the gene matches. The CDR3 is CASSLEGTSGAGELFF. The DNA of the CDR3 is TGCGCCAGCAGCTTGGAGGGGACTAGCGGGGCCGGGGAGCTGTTTTTT.

CDR3 nucleotide sequence: TGCAGCGTTGAATCCGGGGGCTACACCTTC. It codes for CSVESGGYTF. The chain recombines TRBV29-1 with TRBJ1-2, with no clear D. Germline lookup yields CDR1 SQVTM and CDR2 ANQGSEA. The V gene lost 2 bases and the J gene lost 8 bases, with 6 bases spanning the gap. CDR3 size: 10 residues.

V gene TRBV2 combines with J gene TRBJ2-5; 14 bases align to TRBD2. Germline trimming cut 1 base from V and 5 bases from J; bases unmatched to any gene: 0. CDR1 is SNHLY and CDR2 is FYNNEI in the germline V gene. This CDR3 region has 15 residues. The CDR3 spells CASSEGLAGGETQYF. The CDR3 DNA reads as TGTGCCAGCAGTGAAGGACTAGCGGGAGGGGAGACCCAGTACTTC. Full variable domain (rest looked up from reference TRBV2 and TRBJ2-5): EPEVTQTPSHQVTQMGQEVILRCVPISNHLYFYWYRQILGQKVEFLVSFYNNEISEKSEIFDDQFSVERPDGSNFTLKIRSTKLEDSAMYFCASSEGLAGGETQYFGPGTRLLVL.

This chain links TRBV5-4 with TRBJ1-1, with 8 bases lining up with TRBD1. The CDR3 loop spans 14 amino acids. V shed 4 bases and J 11 bases; nucleotides not matched to a gene: 13. Germline V gene sequence: CDR1 SGHNT, CDR2 YYREEE (reference sequence). CDR3 sequence (DNA): TGTGCCAGCAGCGTGGGGGGGACAGGTGCGGGGGCTTTCTTT. This sequence encodes CASSVGGTGAGAFF. The full variable domain, in which reference TRBV5-4 and TRBJ1-1 provide the parts outside the CDR3, is ETGVTQSPTHLIKTRGQQVTLRCSSQSGHNTVSWYQQALGQGPQFIFQYYREEENGRGNFPPRFSGLQFPNYSSELNVNALELDDSALYLCASSVGGTGAGAFFGQGTRLTVV.

The chain uses TRBV10-3 and TRBJ1-5; TRBD1 aligns across 10 bases. After removal of 6 bases from V and 3 bases from J, the junction contained 5 bases not matched to a gene. The CDR3 spans 15 residues. Germline CDR1 ENHRY, CDR2 SYGVKD. The DNA for the CDR3 is TGTGCCATCAGCTGGGGACAGGGGATCAATCAGCCCCAGCATTTT. Protein sequence: CAISWGQGINQPQHF.

The J gene is TRBJ1-1, the V gene TRBV5-1; D possibly corresponds to TRBD1 (5 bases). Germline V gives CDR1 SGHRS, CDR2 YFSETQ. The CDR3 spans 16 residues. Trimming took 3 bases from V and 3 from J, leaving 18 bases between them. The CDR3 DNA is TGCGCCAGCAGCTCCACCGGGGGGACGTTTGACACTGAAGCTTTCTTT. This translates into CASSSTGGTFDTEAFF.

The chain couples TRBV18 to TRBJ1-5, with D maybe TRBD1 (6 bases). Germline V gene sequence: CDR1 KGHSH, CDR2 LQKENI. V shed 5 bases and J shed 0 bases, with 14 bases lying between them. The CDR3 contains 16 residues. In DNA, the CDR3 is TGTGCCAGCTCATTAGGGGGGGGCGATAGCAATCAGCCCCAGCATTTT. It translates to CASSLGGGDSNQPQHF.

This clone showed up just a few times. The rearrangement uses TRBV27 and TRBJ2-1; D is uncertain. V was shortened by 3 bases and J by 9 bases, with 12 bases between the two germline ends. This CDR3 comprises 13 residues. Per germline, CDR1 MNHEY and CDR2 SMNVEV (reference sequence). Here the CDR3 DNA reads TGTGCCAGCAGTTTCTATAATACGGGTGAGCAGTTCTTC. Translating it yields CASSFYNTGEQFF.

The rearrangement links TRBV6-1 to TRBJ1-5; D is unclear. Germline V CDR1 and CDR2: MNHNS, SASEGT. This CDR3 region has 14 residues. V was clipped by 8 bases and J by 0 bases, with 11 bases between them. The CDR3, as DNA: TGTGCCAGCTTTGGGAGCCTTAGCAATCAGCCCCAGCATTTT. Protein: CASFGSLSNQPQHF.

The chain carries TRBV7-9 and TRBJ2-1; no definite D call. Trimming removed 5 bases at V and 7 bases at J, with 9 bases between. The V gene's germline CDR1 is SEHNR and CDR2 FQNEAQ (reference sequence). The CDR3 is made up of 12 amino acids. The CDR3 spells CASSPLGNEQFF. DNA for the CDR3: TGTGCCAGCAGCCCCCTCGGGAATGAGCAGTTCTTC.

CDR3 bases: TGCGCCAGCAGCCAAGATCTTCCGGGACAGGGGCGCACCTGGGAAAAACTGTTTTTT. Its translation: CASSQDLPGQGRTWEKLFF. The chain carries TRBV4-1 and TRBJ1-4; 10 bases agree with TRBD1. The V segment lost 0 bases and the J segment 8 bases; nucleotides outside the gene matches: 15. The CDR3 consists of 19 residues. The germline CDR1 and CDR2 sequences are MGHRA and YSYEKL.

This chain connects TRBV15 to TRBJ2-7; D is uncertain. Germline V gene lookup returns CDR1 LNHNV and CDR2 YYDKDF (reference sequence). V was pared by 3 bases and J by 0 bases, with 9 bases between. CDR3 length: 14 amino acids. The CDR3 loop is CATSRGSFSYEQYF. The DNA of the CDR3 is TGTGCCACCAGCAGGGGTAGCTTCTCCTACGAGCAGTACTTC. The whole variable domain, remainder taken from reference TRBV15 and TRBJ2-7, is DAMVIQNPRYQVTQFGKPVTLSCSQTLNHNVMYWYQQKSSQAPKLLFHYYDKDFNNEADTPDNFQSRRPNTSFCFLDIRSPGLGDTAMYLCATSRGSFSYEQYFGPGTRLTVT.

The chain combines TRBV19 with TRBJ1-5; TRBD1 matches 9 bases. The CDR3 runs 15 residues. Germline CDR1 and CDR2: LNHDA and SQIVND (reference sequence). The J segment lost 4 bases and the V segment lost 2 bases, leaving 3 bases of the junction unmatched. CDR3 protein: CASSIRDRENQPQHF. The CDR3 region has the DNA TGTGCCAGTAGTATACGGGACAGGGAGAATCAGCCCCAGCATTTT.

This chain uses TRBV6-5 with TRBJ2-5, with 9 bases matching TRBD1. The closer fit of TRBJ2-7 to the DNA end suggests the J call may be wrong. This CDR3 spans 12 amino acids. Per the germline V gene, CDR1 is MNHEY and CDR2 is SVGAGI. CDR3 protein: CASRLTGGEQYF. The CDR3 coding sequence is TGTGCCAGCAGACTGACAGGGGGCGAGCAGTACTTC.

The chain employs TRBV6-5 and TRBJ2-3; 14 bases agree with TRBD2. Germline V gene lookup returns CDR1 MNHEY and CDR2 SVGAGI. The CDR3 totals 15 residues. After removal of 6 bases from V and 6 bases from J, the junction contained 5 bases not matched to a gene. The CDR3 nucleotides are TGTGCCAGCAGCCGACTAGCGGGAGGGTGGGATACGCAGTATTTT. The encoded protein is CASSRLAGGWDTQYF.

In its sample, this clone was seen once. The gene calls are TRBV28 and TRBJ2-3; no clear D. Germline V gene data show CDR1 as MDHEN and CDR2 as SYDVKM. Trimming pared 3 bases from V and 0 bases from J, leaving 10 bases between. This CDR3 has 15 amino acids. CDR3 in amino acids: CASSFFASSTDTQYF. CDR3 DNA: TGTGCCAGCAGTTTCTTCGCGTCTAGCACAGATACGCAGTATTTT.